This T cell receptor (beta chain) is drawn from a study of T cell responses to AZD1222 COVID-19 vaccine. Data came from immunoSEQ multiplex PCR; TCRdb stores just in-frame clones and leaves some out. Here the sample spans approximately 130,000 clones, roughly 90% being singletons. Points on this clone: Its antigen is as yet unknown.

Trimming took 5 bases from V and 8 from J, leaving 24 bases between them. CDR1 and CDR2 from the germline V gene are MDHEN and SYDVKM. The CDR3 is made up of 16 amino acids. Whole-study findings and limits: Possibly, clonal diversity was underestimated; donors were largely white British and included more females.

This material consisted of peripheral blood, taken 28 days after the second AZD1222 dose. The TCR comes from an adult who received the AZD1222 COVID-19 vaccine. This chain uses TRBV28 with TRBJ1-2, with D possibly being TRBD1 (5 bases). CDR3 sequence (DNA): TGTGCCAGCAGTCCGCCTGGGGGGACCGTCTTTGGGGGCTACACCTTC. This translates into CASSPPGGTVFGGYTF.